These 18 T cell receptor beta chains came from one sample sequenced in a study of human T cells and chemical hapten exposure. TCRdb redid the calling of the RACE reads with MiXCR, one entry per CDR3 protein. Found here are tens of thousands of distinct CDR3 sequences, less than 10% of them singletons; the top ten hold under 2%. Time point specified: patch test 2, 6 weeks after DPC sensitization. Treatment of the sample: therapeutic diphenylcyclopropenone sensitization with weekly scalp DPC. Material: whole blood, obtained in connection with sensitization to the hapten diphenylcyclopropenone (DPC). These receptors were collected from a woman between 45 and 65 years old with alopecia areata. Some clones in this sample may be carry-over from other donors' samples.

V and J are TRBV7-9 and TRBJ1-4, with D unclear. V was clipped by 3 bases and J by 7 bases, with 15 bases between them. The CDR3 extends over 15 amino acids. Germline V CDR1 and CDR2: SEHNR, FQNEAQ (reference sequence). The CDR3 DNA is TGTGCCAGCAGCTTCCCTTCGACTCAAAGTGAAAAACTGTTTTTT. This encodes CASSFPSTQSEKLFF.

The chain carries TRBV7-9 and TRBJ2-1; 8 bases line up with TRBD1. This CDR3 has 16 residues. From germline, CDR1 is SEHNR and CDR2 FQNEAQ (reference sequence). The V segment lost 6 bases and the J segment 0 bases; nucleotides outside the gene matches: 7. CDR3 sequence reads: CASSPGTGGSYNEQFF. The CDR3 region has the DNA TGTGCCAGCAGTCCCGGGACAGGAGGCTCCTACAATGAGCAGTTCTTC. Looking up the rest from reference TRBV7-9 and TRBJ2-1 gives the full variable domain: DTGVSQNPRHKITKRGQNVTFRCDPISEHNRLYWYRQTLGQGPEFLTYFQNEAQLEKSRLLSDRFSAERPKGSFSTLEIQRTEQGDSAMYLCASSPGTGGSYNEQFFGPGTRLTVL.

This clonotype has a count of ten or more. V and J are TRBV9 and TRBJ2-5; D may be TRBD2 (6 bases). The CDR3 runs 13 residues. The ends were cut back, 0 bases at V and 9 bases at J, with 12 bases in the middle. Germline CDR1 SGDLS, CDR2 YYNGEE. The CDR3 here is CASSVDLTGAQYF. CDR3 sequence (DNA): TGTGCCAGCAGCGTAGATCTGACGGGGGCCCAGTACTTC.

Many counts were recorded for this clonotype. The chain joins TRBV29-1 to TRBJ2-7; TRBD2 matches 7 bases. Losses at the gene ends were 4 bases for V and 6 bases for J; bases not matched to a gene: 6. The CDR3 consists of 12 residues. Germline values: CDR1 SQVTM, CDR2 ANQGSEA. CDR3 residues: CSVGRGESEQYF. CDR3 nucleotides: TGCAGCGTTGGCCGGGGGGAGAGCGAGCAGTACTTC.

This clonotype was counted only a few times. The chain joins TRBV5-4 to TRBJ1-1; a possible D gene is TRBD1 (5 bases). This CDR3 region has 13 residues. Germline CDR1 is SGHNT and CDR2 is YYREEE (reference sequence). V lost 5 bases and J lost 1, with 9 bases in between. The CDR3 protein is CASRAGSNTEAFF. The CDR3 bases are TGTGCCAGCAGGGCAGGGTCGAACACTGAAGCTTTCTTT.

This clonotype was recorded many times. The chain combines TRBV6-6 with TRBJ1-4; the D gene is possibly TRBD1 (6 bases). V was trimmed by 0 bases and J by 12 bases, leaving 14 bases between them. This CDR3 contains 14 residues. Germline V lookup: CDR1 MNHNY, CDR2 SVGAGI (reference sequence). The CDR3 loop reads CASSYSTERGELFF. The CDR3 DNA sequence: TGTGCCAGCAGTTACTCGACCGAAAGGGGGGAACTGTTTTTT.

Only a few counts were recorded for this clonotype. CDR3 DNA: TGTGCCAGCAGCGCCGACAGGGGTGCAGATACGCAGTATTTT. Translated, it gives CASSADRGADTQYF. The gene calls are TRBV9 and TRBJ2-3; 8 bases are shared with TRBD1. The ends lost 3 bases at V and 4 bases at J; junction bases unmatched: 4. This CDR3 has 14 residues. Per the germline V gene, CDR1 is SGDLS and CDR2 is YYNGEE.

V usage is TRBV20-1 and J usage is TRBJ2-3, with 7 bases fitting TRBD1. The CDR3 has 12 amino acids. The V gene end was trimmed by 4 bases and the J gene end by 5 bases; junction bases not matched to a gene: 3. Per the germline V gene, CDR1 is DFQATT and CDR2 is SNEGSKA (reference sequence). The DNA of the CDR3 is TGCAGTGCTAACAGGGGTATAGATACGCAGTATTTT. Translating gives CSANRGIDTQYF.

There are a few counts of this clonotype. This chain connects TRBV12-3 or TRBV12-4 to TRBJ2-3; D remains unclear. Trimming removed 2 bases from V and 3 bases from J, with 9 bases in between. This CDR3 has 14 amino acids. CDR3 DNA sequence: TGTGCCAGCAGTTTATTTACCGGAACAGATACGCAGTATTTT. Protein: CASSLFTGTDTQYF.

This clonotype was detected a few times. The rearrangement uses TRBV5-5 and TRBJ1-1; 7 nucleotides agree with TRBD1. The trim removed 4 bases at V and 10 bases at J, leaving 13 bases unmatched. Germline V gene data show CDR1 as SGHKS and CDR2 as YYEKEE (reference sequence). The CDR3 length is 14 residues. The CDR3 loop is CASSSTIQGRTAFF. CDR3 nucleotide sequence: TGTGCCAGCAGCAGCACCATACAGGGGAGAACAGCTTTCTTT.

The rearrangement joins TRBV6-1 to TRBJ1-1; TRBD1 is a possible D gene (6 bases). This CDR3 region has 14 residues. Germline V gene data show CDR1 as MNHNS and CDR2 as SASEGT. The germline V and J ends were trimmed by 6 bases and 4 bases, with 15 bases remaining between them. CDR3 protein: CASSYRQVGTEAFF. Here the CDR3 DNA reads TGTGCCAGCAGCTATCGACAGGTGGGCACTGAAGCTTTCTTT.

In this sample, this clonotype turned up many times. V gene TRBV27 combines with J gene TRBJ1-3; D is uncertain. V lost 5 bases and J lost 0, with 14 bases in between. CDR1 is MNHEY and CDR2 is SMNVEV in the germline V gene (reference sequence). This CDR3 contains 16 residues. CDR3 loop: CASSARRPFSGNTIYF. In DNA form, the CDR3 reads TGTGCCAGCAGTGCGCGACGGCCGTTCTCTGGAAACACCATATATTTT.

This clonotype was seen ten or more times. The genes are TRBV12-3 or TRBV12-4 and TRBJ2-3; D possibly corresponds to TRBD1 (5 bases). Between the trimmed V and J ends, which lost 3 bases and 6 bases, there was a span of 7 bases. The CDR3 has 12 amino acids. Here the CDR3 reads CASSLGRDTQYF. CDR3 nucleotide sequence: TGTGCCAGCAGTTTGGGGCGGGATACGCAGTATTTT.

The chain recombines TRBV7-9 with TRBJ1-5; D gene uncertain. The germline gives CDR1 SEHNR, CDR2 FQNEAQ (reference sequence). V gave up 3 bases and J gave up 5 bases, with 5 bases separating them. This CDR3 is built from 12 residues. The CDR3 DNA reads as TGTGCCAGCAGCTTTTCCGATCAGCCCCAGCATTTT. It translates to CASSFSDQPQHF.

This clonotype was picked up a small number of times. Here the CDR3 DNA reads TGTGCCAGCAGCCTCCGGGAAACCTCCTACAATGAGCAGTTCTTC. It yields the protein CASSLRETSYNEQFF. V is TRBV3-1 and J is TRBJ2-1, with a possible D match to TRBD2 (5 bases). The V and J ends lost 4 bases and 0 bases respectively, with 10 bases between them. The CDR3 contains 15 residues. CDR1 and CDR2 (germline): LGHDT, YNNKEL (reference sequence).

This sequence joins TRBV20-1 and TRBJ2-7, with D possibly TRBD1 on 6 matching bases. Germline CDR1 is DFQATT and CDR2 is SNEGSKA (reference sequence). This CDR3 region has 13 residues. Trimming stripped 3 bases from V and 0 bases from J, with 9 bases between. The CDR3 nucleotides read TGCAGTGCTAGCCAGGGGAGCTCCTACGAGCAGTACTTC. Translating it yields CSASQGSSYEQYF.

The sample holds many counts of this clonotype. V is TRBV29-1 and J is TRBJ2-1; a possible D gene is TRBD2 (5 bases). Trimming pared 7 bases from V and 2 bases from J, leaving 12 bases between. CDR3 length equals 13 residues. Germline V gene sequence: CDR1 SQVTM, CDR2 ANQGSEA. Here the CDR3 reads CSDPEDPYNEQFF. CDR3 in DNA: TGCAGCGATCCGGAGGACCCCTACAATGAGCAGTTCTTC.

This clonotype has more than one count but fewer than ten. J is TRBJ2-1 and V is TRBV6-6; TRBD2 agrees at 13 bases. Germline V gene sequence: CDR1 MNHNY, CDR2 SVGAGI (reference sequence). The trim removed 5 bases at V and 7 bases at J, leaving 5 bases unmatched. The CDR3 loop spans 15 amino acids. In DNA, the CDR3 is TGTGCCAGCAGTATGGGACTAGCGGGGTATAATGAGCAGTTCTTC. Translation: CASSMGLAGYNEQFF.